This TCR beta chain was retrieved from a study of blood T cell repertoires in COVID-19 (TCRdb year 2020). As for the study more broadly: Collaborator samples came from the United States, Italy and Spain and covered acute and convalescent phases of COVID-19. Deeply sampled blood TCRbeta repertoires from subjects exposed to, actively infected with, or recovered from COVID-19 were included in the dataset. The repertoires were made available in a free public database intended to serve as a resource for research on the immune response to SARS-CoV-2. Sample metadata almost always included a de-identified subject ID, COVID-19 status, age in years and sex. Where available, HLA class I and class II types were taken from metadata supplied by the sample provider and were not determined by assay-based typing. The material from the prospective study consisted of cDNA or gDNA derived from T cells, B-cell-depleted T cells, or PBMCs. The samples were drawn from two sources: the first 160 participants of the ongoing ImmuneRACE study, and 1,254 subjects contributed by 6 global collaborators.

One collaborating source in Seattle enrolled patients during active infection and followed them longitudinally through the course of disease. Each collaborating institution followed its own protocols to collect whole blood in K2EDTA tubes. For TCRbeta analysis, collaborators shipped samples in one of three forms: frozen whole blood, isolated PBMCs, or DNA extracted from either of those sample types. Paper-wide results and their limitations: The amount of clinical and demographic metadata varied by source and participant and was provided uncurated.

The immunoSEQ Assay, a bias-controlled multiplex PCR, was used to amplify TCRbeta CDR3 regions from genomic DNA. In the paper's pipeline: The number of nucleated cells in each sample was estimated by amplification of reference gene primers within the assay. Sequence reads were collapsed and filtered to measure the absolute abundance of every unique TCRbeta CDR3 rearrangement. Productive Simpson clonality was computed per sample as the square root of Simpson's diversity index over productive rearrangements. TCRdb's version of the immuneACCESS table is confined to in-frame rearrangements and falls short of the full clone set. An unresolved V gene accounts for under half of the shortfall where checked; the remainder is of unknown origin. The V and J calls and the clone size are those of that table, but D and trimming were determined from the DNA. Here the sample has almost 300,000 clones; under 90% occur a single time. The top ten clonotypes cover more than 9.5% of the sample.

Comment on this clone: Its antigen remains unidentified. No much larger clone is present one base from it, and per-base qualities are unavailable.

As encoded in the germline V gene, CDR1 is MNHEY while CDR2 is SVGAGI. Relative to germline, V is 4 bases shorter and J is 8 bases shorter, with 17 bases between their ends. The CDR3 numbers 14 residues from cysteine through phenylalanine. The entry retains the CDR3 DNA only, 42 bases that are in frame from base 1. The rearrangement combines TRBV6-5 with TRBJ1-2; TRBD1 might be the D gene, on 5 matching bases. Sample: peripheral blood. The TCR originated in a woman aged 25-40 years with COVID-19, enrolled during active disease. This receptor carries the CDR3 CASSSWQGSAGYTF. The bases read TGTGCCAGCAGTTCGTGGCAGGGCTCGGCGGGCTACACCTTC.